Sequencing of this T cell receptor (beta chain) was carried out in a study of technical replicates of blood from a few donors. This CDR3 has 15 residues. Germline V gene data show CDR1 as SGHTA and CDR2 as FQGNSA. Between the trimmed V and J ends, which lost 6 bases and 6 bases, there was a span of 20 bases. This table comes from immunoSEQ multiplex PCR, and its TCRdb copy is limited to in-frame clones, with some not included. This sample carries some 70,000 clones, about 97% of them seen once, and the ten largest clones take about 0.28%. The sequenced material came from T cells isolated from PBMCs. This TCR derives from a human donor in good health. This chain joins TRBV7-2 and TRBJ2-5, with a weak D call TRBD2 (8 bases). CDR3 in DNA: TGTGCCAGCAGATCACAGGGGAGCGGGAGAAAGACCCAGTACTTC. This translates into CASRSQGSGRKTQYF.